This T cell receptor (beta chain) was identified in a study of CD8 T cells in Susac syndrome. The V gene's germline CDR1 is MNHNY and CDR2 SVGAGI (reference sequence). V dropped 7 bases and J dropped 2; count of bases not matched to a gene: 5. The CDR3 consists of 13 residues. Sequencing of TCR beta was undertaken in CD8+ and CD4+ T cells derived from blood. Negative magnetic isolation gave CD8+ and CD4+ cells; FACS enriched CD8+ TEMRA. Reverse transcription of about 0.5 to 1 ug RNA was carried out with random hexamers. Each CDR3 protein gets one entry after TCRdb re-called the immunoSEQ multiplex PCR reads with MiXCR. The profile covers 190,000 or so distinct CDR3 sequences, with nearly 95% appearing a single time and 0.093% taken by the ten largest.

This chain connects TRBV6-6 to TRBJ2-7; 7 bases are a match to TRBD1. Material: CD4+ T cells from PBMCs. The origin of this receptor is a human donor with multiple sclerosis. CDR3 protein: CASNFGQAYEQYF. As DNA, the CDR3 is TGTGCCAGCAACTTCGGACAGGCCTACGAGCAGTACTTC.